The clone carrying this T cell receptor beta chain came up a few times. Its antigen is not identified. These data originate in a study of human T cells and chemical hapten exposure. Study processing details: Per sample, the median was about 88,000 TCRs, with values from around 24,000 to 710,000. TCRdb processed the RACE reads anew with MiXCR; each CDR3 protein has one entry. TCRdb's processing, not the authors', yielded these V and J calls. Here the sample spans tens of thousands of distinct CDR3 sequences, 8.5% to 9% being singletons. Time point indicated: patch test 2, 6 weeks after DPC sensitization. Regarding treatment: therapeutic diphenylcyclopropenone sensitization with weekly scalp DPC. Whole blood, unfractionated, served as the material for total RNA extraction. The germline V gene encodes CDR1 MDHEN and CDR2 SYDVKM. This CDR3 spans 12 amino acids. Trimming removed 3 bases at V and 11 bases at J, with 11 bases between.

Study-wide points: While controls formed fewer of them, expanded TCRs formed significantly more large CDR3 similarity clusters.

This receptor was taken from a woman between 45 and 65 years old with alopecia areata. Some clones in this sample may be carry-over from other donors' samples. This chain links TRBV28 with TRBJ1-5; D may be TRBD1 (5 bases). Sequenced material: whole blood, taken in connection with sensitization to the hapten diphenylcyclopropenone (DPC). The CDR3 DNA reads TGTGCCAGCAGTTTCAGGGTTGGGGCCCAGCATTTT. This gives the protein CASSFRVGAQHF.